This T cell receptor beta chain originates from a study of response to subunit inactivated influenza vaccine. Study conclusions and caveats: Each seasonal influenza vaccination, the authors suggested, recruits few new T cells.

The junction had 12 bases not matched to a gene; V was cut back by 1 base and J by 3 bases. Germline assignment: CDR1 SGHAT and CDR2 FQDESV (reference sequence). The CDR3 has 18 residues. As concerns this clonotype: Its antigen remains unknown.

TCRdb reanalysed the RT-PCR reads using MiXCR and keeps one entry per CDR3 protein. The table records some 500,000 distinct CDR3 sequences, roughly 25% of them present only once. V gene TRBV11-1 combines with J gene TRBJ2-1, with 7 bases fitting TRBD1. The TCR comes from a man aged 50 to 59 who received an inactivated influenza vaccine. Source: CD4+ T cells sorted from PBMCs, taken roughly 5 days after vaccination. The CDR3 region has the DNA TGTGCCAGCAGCTTAGTTCTGGCCGGGACAGTACTCTACAATGAGCAGTTCTTC. This gives the protein CASSLVLAGTVLYNEQFF. Looking up the rest from reference TRBV11-1 and TRBJ2-1 gives the full variable domain: EAEVAQSPRYKITEKSQAVAFWCDPISGHATLYWYRQILGQGPELLVQFQDESVVDDSQLPKDRFSAERLKGVDSTLKIQPAELGDSAMYLCASSLVLAGTVLYNEQFFGPGTRLTVL.